These 8 T cell receptor beta chains originate from one sample sequenced in a study of metastatic and nonmetastatic thyroid tumors. Prior to thyroid surgery, none of the patients had received any treatment. Via MiXCR, TCRdb re-called the PCR reads. The sample carries about 16,000 clones, about an eighth recorded once. Material: tumor tissue. These receptors were taken from a female donor with papillary thyroid cancer or a benign thyroid nodule (not recorded which). Some clones in this sample may be carry-over from other donors' samples.

The V and J genes are TRBV20-1 and TRBJ1-6; 8 bases fit TRBD1. J gave up 5 bases and V 0 bases, and 6 bases lay outside the gene matches. CDR3 length: 16 residues. Germline loops: CDR1 DFQATT, CDR2 SNEGSKA (reference sequence). The CDR3 bases are TGCAGTGCTAGAGATTCCGACAGGGGTGATAATTCACCCCTCCACTTT. Translating it yields CSARDSDRGDNSPLHF.

This clone was recorded at least ten times. This chain uses TRBV5-1 with TRBJ2-5, with D hard to call. The CDR3 covers 14 residues. Germline assignment: CDR1 SGHRS and CDR2 YFSETQ. Trimming removed 0 bases at V and 2 bases at J, with 8 bases between. The DNA for the CDR3 is TGCGCCAGCAGCTTGGCCGGAACTCAAGAGACCCAGTACTTC. Protein: CASSLAGTQETQYF.

This clone was observed many times. The gene calls are TRBV28 and TRBJ1-2, with D perhaps matching TRBD1 (6 bases). Germline CDR1 MDHEN, CDR2 SYDVKM. The CDR3 is 14 residues long. The germline V and J ends were trimmed by 6 bases and 8 bases, with 19 bases remaining between them. The CDR3 region has the DNA TGTGCCAGCAGCGGGGGGGGCAGGGTGGTCGGCTACACCTTC. This gives the protein CASSGGGRVVGYTF.

This clone showed up just a few times. The gene calls are TRBV4-1 and TRBJ1-2; possible D gene TRBD1, 6 bases. The CDR3 is 15 residues long. The germline V gene encodes CDR1 MGHRA and CDR2 YSYEKL. V shed 1 base and J shed 1 base, with 10 bases lying between them. The CDR3 region is CASSQGRGNNYGYTF. As DNA, the CDR3 is TGCGCCAGCAGCCAAGGGAGGGGGAATAACTATGGCTACACCTTC.

This clone was seen many times. This chain uses TRBV2 with TRBJ2-2; 8 bases are a match to TRBD2. This CDR3 is 16 amino acids long. With V trimmed by 3 bases and J by 7 bases, 10 bases remained unmatched. Per the germline V gene, CDR1 is SNHLY and CDR2 is FYNNEI. This CDR3 reads CASSEERAGVFGELFF. The DNA of the CDR3 is TGTGCCAGCAGTGAGGAGAGAGCGGGAGTGTTCGGGGAGCTGTTTTTT.

This clone was recorded at least ten times. The chain couples TRBV6-1 to TRBJ2-3; TRBD2 matches at 7 bases. The CDR3 contains 18 residues. Trimming cost V 6 bases and J 0 bases; bases outside gene matches: 15. Germline values: CDR1 MNHNS, CDR2 SASEGT. The CDR3: CASRVGGIGGGSTDTQYF. CDR3 DNA: TGTGCCAGCAGGGTCGGGGGAATTGGGGGGGGTAGCACAGATACGCAGTATTTT.

This clone is labeled medium-sized. Other DNA sequences in this sample translate to the same CDR3. The V call is TRBV11-2, the J call TRBJ1-2; 9 bases match TRBD1. The CDR3 loop spans 15 amino acids. J gave up 8 bases and V 3 bases, and 10 bases lay outside the gene matches. The germline CDR1 and CDR2 sequences are SGHAT and FQNNGV. CDR3 amino acids: CASSLATGTGTGYTF. CDR3 DNA: TGTGCCAGCAGCTTGGCTACCGGGACAGGGACCGGCTACACCTTC.

This clone rates as medium-sized. The genes are TRBV11-2 and TRBJ1-6, with a possible D match to TRBD1 (5 bases). The CDR3 runs to 14 residues. Trimming took off 2 bases at V and 7 bases at J, with 9 bases between the two ends. Looked up from germline, CDR1 is SGHAT and CDR2 is FQNNGV. The CDR3 DNA follows: TGTGCCAGCAGCTTACGGGACGGCAATTCACCCCTCCACTTT. Translating gives CASSLRDGNSPLHF.